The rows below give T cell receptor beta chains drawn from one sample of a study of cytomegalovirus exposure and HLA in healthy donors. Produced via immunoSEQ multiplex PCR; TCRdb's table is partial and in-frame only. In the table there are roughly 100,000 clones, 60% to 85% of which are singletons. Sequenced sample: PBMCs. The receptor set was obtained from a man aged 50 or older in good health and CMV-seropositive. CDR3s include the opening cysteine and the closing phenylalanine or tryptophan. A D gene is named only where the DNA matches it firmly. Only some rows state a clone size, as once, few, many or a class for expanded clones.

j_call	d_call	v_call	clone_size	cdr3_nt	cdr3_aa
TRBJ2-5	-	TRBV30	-	TGTGCCTGGAGGGCGGCACTCAAAGAGACCCAGTACTTC	CAWRAALKETQYF
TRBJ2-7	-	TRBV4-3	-	TGCGCCAGCAGCCAAGCCCACCAGGGATTTGTCCCTCCCGAGCAGTACTTC	CASSQAHQGFVPPEQYF
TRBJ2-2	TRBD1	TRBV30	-	TGTGCCTGGAGTGTCACAGGGGCCGGGGAGCTGTTTTTT	CAWSVTGAGELFF
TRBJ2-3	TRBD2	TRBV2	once	TGTGCCAGCAGTAGGGGTCTAGCGGCAGATACGCAGTATTTT	CASSRGLAADTQYF
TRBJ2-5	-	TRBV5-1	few	TGCGCCAGCAGCCGGAGGGGGCGGGAGGTTCGGGAGACCCAGTACTTC	CASSRRGREVRETQYF
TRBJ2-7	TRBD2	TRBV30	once	TGTGCCTGGAGTCCTAGCGGGAGGATTCACGAGCAGTACTTC	CAWSPSGRIHEQYF
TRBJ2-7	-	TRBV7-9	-	TGTTCCAGCAGCTTAACTAGCTACGAGCAGTACTTC	CSSSLTSYEQYF
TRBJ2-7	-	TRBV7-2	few	TGTGCCAGCAGCTTGTATAGCTACGAGCAGTACTTC	CASSLYSYEQYF
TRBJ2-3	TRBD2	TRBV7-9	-	TGTTCCAGCAGCTCCTATAGCGGGAGGGGCGCAGATACGCAGTATTTT	CSSSSYSGRGADTQYF
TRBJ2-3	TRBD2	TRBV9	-	TGTGCCAGCAGCGTAGGGGCTAGCGGAAGCACGGATACGCAGTATTTT	CASSVGASGSTDTQYF
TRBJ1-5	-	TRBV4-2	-	TGTGCCAGCAGCCAAGAATCTGGGGGAGGGCAGCCCCAGCATTTT	CASSQESGGGQPQHF
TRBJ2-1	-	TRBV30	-	TGTGCCTGGACGGCCCCGAGGTACTCCCCCGAGCAGTTCTTC	CAWTAPRYSPEQFF
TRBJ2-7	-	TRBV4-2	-	TGTGCCAGCAGCCAAGTGGACGGGAGCTCCTACGAGCAGTACTTC	CASSQVDGSSYEQYF
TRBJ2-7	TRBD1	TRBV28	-	TGTGCCAGCCCCCCCCGGGACAGGGGTTCTATGGAGTCCTACGAGCAGTACTTC	CASPPRDRGSMESYEQYF
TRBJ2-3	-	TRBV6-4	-	TGTGCCAGCAGTGACCAGGGGGATACGCAGTATTTT	CASSDQGDTQYF
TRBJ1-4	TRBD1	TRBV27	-	TGTGCCAGCAGTCGACAGGGGGTAATGTCGGATAATGAAAAACTGTTTTTT	CASSRQGVMSDNEKLFF
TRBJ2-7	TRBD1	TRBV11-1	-	TGTGCCAGCAGCCCCCAGGACAGGAGGTACGAGCAGTACTTC	CASSPQDRRYEQYF
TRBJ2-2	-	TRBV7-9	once	TGTGCCAGCAGATCTAGCGAGGAGAGGACCGGGGAGCTGTTTTTT	CASRSSEERTGELFF
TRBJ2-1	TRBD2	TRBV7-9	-	TGTTCCAGCAGCTCCGGACTAGCGGGGGCCTACAATGAGCAGTTCTTC	CSSSSGLAGAYNEQFF
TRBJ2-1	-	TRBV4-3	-	TGCGCCAGCAGCCAAGATTTTCGGGGGAATGAGCAGTTCTTC	CASSQDFRGNEQFF
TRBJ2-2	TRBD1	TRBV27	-	TGTGCCAGCAGTAAAGCCGGGACAGCGTTCGGATTGAACACCGGGGAGCTGTTTTTT	CASSKAGTAFGLNTGELFF
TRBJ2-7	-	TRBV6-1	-	TGTGCCAGCAGGGTGGGGCAGGGTAGTCGGTACGAGCAGTACTTC	CASRVGQGSRYEQYF
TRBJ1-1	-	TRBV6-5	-	TGTGCCAGCAGTTACTCGACGGGTCCGACTGAAGCTTTCTTT	CASSYSTGPTEAFF
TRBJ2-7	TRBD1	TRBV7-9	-	TGTGCCAGCAGCGACAGGGGGGGCTCCTACGAGCAGTACTTC	CASSDRGGSYEQYF
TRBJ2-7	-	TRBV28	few	TGTGCCAGCACTCCTGGAAGGGGTTACCTGGGGGCAAGCTCCTACGAGCAGTACTTC	CASTPGRGYLGASSYEQYF
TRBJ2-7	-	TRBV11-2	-	TGTGCCAGCACCCCTTCATCTAGTCCGAACTACGAGCAGTACTTC	CASTPSSSPNYEQYF
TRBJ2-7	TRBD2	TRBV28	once	TGTGCCAGCAGACTGAGCCTAGCGGAGTACTACGAGCAGTGCTTC	CASRLSLAEYYEQCF
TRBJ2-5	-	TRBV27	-	TGTGCCAGCAGAGGAACTGGCAGGGAGACCCAGTACTTC	CASRGTGRETQYF
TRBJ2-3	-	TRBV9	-	TGTGCCAGCAGCGCCTTACAGGGAGCAGATACGCAGTATTTT	CASSALQGADTQYF
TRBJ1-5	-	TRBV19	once	TGTGCCAGTAGTATATTTTCGGGCAATCAGCCCCAGCATTTT	CASSIFSGNQPQHF
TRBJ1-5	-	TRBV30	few	TGTGCCTGGGGACTGGGGAGCAATCAGCCCCAGCATTTT	CAWGLGSNQPQHF
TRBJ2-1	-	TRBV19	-	TGTGCCAGTAGCAAAAACCAGGGGCGGTACTACAATGAGCAGTTCTTC	CASSKNQGRYYNEQFF
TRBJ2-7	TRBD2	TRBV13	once	TGTGCCAGCAGCCCAACCCTTCTAGCGGGAGTTTACGAGCAGTACTTC	CASSPTLLAGVYEQYF
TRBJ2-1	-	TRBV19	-	TGTGCCAGTATAGTAGCGGTCGGGGGTGAGCAGTTCTTC	CASIVAVGGEQFF
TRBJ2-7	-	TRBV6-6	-	TGTGCCAGCAGTTTGTTAACAGCCGAGCAGTACTTC	CASSLLTAEQYF
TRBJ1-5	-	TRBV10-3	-	TGTGCCATCCGACAGGCGGTGGATCAGCCCCAGCATTTT	CAIRQAVDQPQHF
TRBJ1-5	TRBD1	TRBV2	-	TGTGCCAGCAGTGAGACCGGGACAGGGTATCAGCCCCAGCATTTT	CASSETGTGYQPQHF
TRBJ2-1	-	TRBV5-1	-	TGCGCCAGCAGCTTGGGAGCTCTTAGCGTCGCCTACAATGAGCAGTTCTTC	CASSLGALSVAYNEQFF
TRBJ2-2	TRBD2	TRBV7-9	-	TGTGCCAGCAGCTTATCTAGCGGGAGAACCGGGGAGCTGTTTTTT	CASSLSSGRTGELFF
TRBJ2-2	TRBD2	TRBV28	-	TGTGCCAGCAGTTTATTACTAGCGGGAGGGAAGGGGCTGTTTTTT	CASSLLLAGGKGLFF
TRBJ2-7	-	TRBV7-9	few	TGTTCCAGCAGCCCCCCCAACTACGAGCAGTACTTC	CSSSPPNYEQYF
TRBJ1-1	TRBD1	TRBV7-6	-	TGTGCCAGCAGCCCGGGACAGGCGAAACTGAACACTGAAGCTTTCTTT	CASSPGQAKLNTEAFF
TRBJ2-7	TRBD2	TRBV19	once	TGTGCCAGTAGTATACTAGCGGGACGATACGAGCAGTACTTC	CASSILAGRYEQYF
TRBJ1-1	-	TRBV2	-	TGTGCCAGCATGACAGAGGCGAACACTGAAGCTTTCTTT	CASMTEANTEAFF
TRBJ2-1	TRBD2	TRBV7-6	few	TGTGCCAGCAGCGGTCCGACTAGCGTGGATGAGCAGTTCTTC	CASSGPTSVDEQFF
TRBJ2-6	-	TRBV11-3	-	TGTGCCAGCAGCCCACCGGGACTGTCTGGGGCCAACGTCCTGACTTTC	CASSPPGLSGANVLTF
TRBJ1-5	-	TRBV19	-	TGTGCCAGTAGTATAAGCAGGGATCAGCCCCAGCATTTT	CASSISRDQPQHF
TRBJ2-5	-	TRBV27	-	TGTGCCAGCAGTTTATCGCGACAGCTCCGAGGAGAGACCCAGTACTTC	CASSLSRQLRGETQYF
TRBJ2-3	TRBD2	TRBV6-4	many	TGTGCCAGCAGCGTGACTAGCGGGAGTCTAGATACGCAGTATTTT	CASSVTSGSLDTQYF
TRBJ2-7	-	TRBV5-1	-	TGCGCCAGCAGCACCCACGGGACTTCGATTGTATACGAGCAGTACTTC	CASSTHGTSIVYEQYF
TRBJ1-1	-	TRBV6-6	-	TGTGCCAGTCCTAGCCTCCCGACGGCGAACACTGAAGCTTTCTTT	CASPSLPTANTEAFF
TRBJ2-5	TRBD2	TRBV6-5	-	TGTGCCAGCACTGGGACTATAATAAAGACCCAGTACTTC	CASTGTIIKTQYF
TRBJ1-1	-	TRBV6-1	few	TGTGCCAGCTCAAAACCGGGGGGGAGGACTGAAGCTTTCTTT	CASSKPGGRTEAFF